The 32 T cell receptor beta chains presented below share a single source sample, sequenced in a study of T cell changes during pregnancy in multiple sclerosis. The repertoire was sequenced with immunoSEQ multiplex PCR; TCRdb's copy has only in-frame clones and lacks some. Seen here are around 43,000 clones, roughly 89% observed once, and the top ten hold roughly 1.1%. The sample in question was CD4+ T cells from peripheral blood mononuclear cells, obtained in the first trimester of pregnancy. These receptors all stem from a female donor with multiple sclerosis, enrolled in a pregnancy study.

The V gene is TRBV6-1, the J gene TRBJ2-1; 8 bases match TRBD1. CDR3 length: 14 amino acids. Per germline, CDR1 MNHNS and CDR2 SASEGT. Trimming at V came to 6 bases and at J to 6 bases, leaving 7 bases not matched to a gene. The CDR3 here is CASRQRTGINEQFF. DNA of the CDR3: TGTGCCAGCAGGCAAAGGACAGGGATCAATGAGCAGTTCTTC.

The genes are TRBV19 and TRBJ2-2; 9 nucleotides match TRBD1. V dropped 4 bases and J dropped 7; count of bases not matched to a gene: 4. CDR3 length equals 14 residues. CDR1 and CDR2 from the germline V gene are LNHDA and SQIVND (reference sequence). CDR3 nucleotides: TGTGCCAGTAGTACACAGGGGGCCAACGGGGAGCTGTTTTTT. Encoded protein: CASSTQGANGELFF.

This clone turned up a few times. In nucleotides, the CDR3 is TGTGCCAGCAGAGACACGACTATCTCCTACAATGAGCAGTTCTTC. Encoded protein: CASRDTTISYNEQFF. The chain uses TRBV7-2 and TRBJ2-1; D is perhaps TRBD2 (5 bases). Trimming pared 6 bases from V and 0 bases from J, leaving 12 bases between. The CDR3 loop spans 15 amino acids. Germline V gives CDR1 SGHTA, CDR2 FQGNSA.

The V call is TRBV5-5, the J call TRBJ2-7, with 7 bases matching TRBD1. The CDR3 totals 15 residues. Germline V gene data show CDR1 as SGHKS and CDR2 as YYEKEE (reference sequence). Unmatched junction bases numbered 6, after V lost 1 base and J lost 2 bases. For the CDR3, the DNA is TGTGCCAGCAGCTTGACTACAGGGGATACCTACGAGCAGTACTTC. This gives the protein CASSLTTGDTYEQYF.

V gene TRBV25-1 combines with J gene TRBJ2-3; 9 bases align to TRBD2. Per germline, CDR1 MGHDK and CDR2 SYGVNS. The CDR3 consists of 13 residues. V dropped 4 bases and J dropped 7; count of bases not matched to a gene: 3. The CDR3, as DNA: TGTGCCAGCAGTGGGCTAGCGGGGAATACGCAGTATTTT. Translated, it gives CASSGLAGNTQYF.

The count of this clone is one. The chain couples TRBV7-3 to TRBJ2-5; possible D gene TRBD2, 6 bases. This CDR3 has 14 amino acids. V lost 3 bases, J lost 2 bases, and 10 bases lay in between. The germline gives CDR1 SGHTA, CDR2 FQGTGA. CDR3 nucleotides: TGTGCCAGCAGCTTTAGCGGAGCACAAGAGACCCAGTACTTC. It encodes CASSFSGAQETQYF.

This chain links TRBV4-2 with TRBJ1-5, with D perhaps TRBD1 (5 bases). The length of the CDR3 is 19 residues. Germline V CDR1 and CDR2: LGHNA, YNFKEQ. V gave up 4 bases and J gave up 2 bases, with 24 bases separating them. This CDR3 is CASSPTPPGGTGGNQPQHF. The CDR3 bases are TGTGCCAGCAGCCCAACCCCGCCGGGGGGTACCGGTGGCAATCAGCCCCAGCATTTT.

The chain uses TRBV10-1 and TRBJ2-3; 7 bases line up with TRBD2. The CDR3 is made up of 16 amino acids. Germline V gene sequence: CDR1 WNHNN, CDR2 SYGVQD (reference sequence). The J segment lost 0 bases and the V segment lost 0 bases, leaving 3 bases of the junction unmatched. The CDR3 DNA sequence: TGCGCCAGCAGTGAGTCTCTAGCGGCTAGCACAGATACGCAGTATTTT. This gives the protein CASSESLAASTDTQYF.

V and J are TRBV4-3 and TRBJ2-1, with TRBD2 matching 9 bases. Trimming at V came to 0 bases and at J to 8 bases, leaving 11 bases not matched to a gene. The V gene's germline CDR1 is LGHNA and CDR2 YSLEER. The CDR3 totals 17 residues. The CDR3 sequence: CASSQDMTSGVEDEQFF. The CDR3 DNA reads as TGCGCCAGCAGCCAAGATATGACTAGCGGTGTTGAGGATGAGCAGTTCTTC.

The chain is built from TRBV2 and TRBJ1-5; TRBD1 is a possible D gene (5 bases). The CDR3 consists of 13 residues. The V gene's germline CDR1 is SNHLY and CDR2 FYNNEI. Deletions cut 1 base from V and 7 bases from J, with 8 bases between. CDR3 in amino acids: CASSEGQLQPQHF. DNA of the CDR3: TGTGCCAGCAGTGAAGGACAGCTACAGCCCCAGCATTTT. The entire variable domain, with the rest obtained from reference TRBV2 and TRBJ1-5, is as follows: EPEVTQTPSHQVTQMGQEVILRCVPISNHLYFYWYRQILGQKVEFLVSFYNNEISEKSEIFDDQFSVERPDGSNFTLKIRSTKLEDSAMYFCASSEGQLQPQHFGDGTRLSIL.

The rearrangement uses TRBV19 and TRBJ1-1; D ambiguous. Germline assignment: CDR1 LNHDA and CDR2 SQIVND (reference sequence). V was clipped by 2 bases and J by 9 bases, with 22 bases between them. This CDR3 region has 16 residues. CDR3 nucleotide sequence: TGTGCCAGTAGTATAACGAATCGGAGGTTACGCAATAAAGCTTTCTTT. Protein sequence: CASSITNRRLRNKAFF.

The CDR3 loop reads CASSPGGPEAFF. In DNA form, the CDR3 reads TGTGCCAGCAGTCCGGGGGGCCCTGAAGCTTTCTTT. The chain employs TRBV6-4 and TRBJ1-1, with D perhaps TRBD1 (6 bases). Germline V gives CDR1 MRHNA, CDR2 SNTAGT. The CDR3 has 12 amino acids. The V and J ends lost 5 bases and 6 bases respectively, with 10 bases between them.

The rearrangement joins TRBV5-1 to TRBJ2-1; 11 nucleotides align to TRBD1. In germline, CDR1 is SGHRS, CDR2 YFSETQ. This CDR3 is 16 amino acids long. The trim removed 0 bases at V and 1 base at J, leaving 0 bases unmatched. The chain's CDR3 is CASSLGDRGSYNEQFF. In DNA form, the CDR3 reads TGCGCCAGCAGCTTGGGGGACAGGGGGTCCTACAATGAGCAGTTCTTC. Variable domain in full (rest from reference TRBV5-1 and TRBJ2-1): KAGVTQTPRYLIKTRGQQVTLSCSPISGHRSVSWYQQTPGQGLQFLFEYFSETQRNKGNFPGRFSGRQFSNSRSEMNVSTLELGDSALYLCASSLGDRGSYNEQFFGPGTRLTVL.

The chain couples TRBV19 to TRBJ2-2, with D possibly matching TRBD2 (5 bases). Trimming took off 6 bases at V and 3 bases at J, with 8 bases between the two ends. This CDR3 has 13 residues. Germline loops: CDR1 LNHDA, CDR2 SQIVND (reference sequence). CDR3 in amino acids: CASRPSYTGELFF. The CDR3, as DNA: TGTGCCAGTAGGCCTAGCTACACCGGGGAGCTGTTTTTT.

This clone was seen only once. The rearrangement uses TRBV6-4 and TRBJ2-3, with 10 bases lining up with TRBD2. CDR3 size: 16 residues. V was clipped by 0 bases and J by 5 bases; unmatched bases: 5. Germline values: CDR1 MRHNA, CDR2 SNTAGT. Written as DNA, the CDR3 is TGTGCCAGCAGTGACTCAGCGGGAGGGCCGAAAGATACGCAGTATTTT. It codes for CASSDSAGGPKDTQYF.

The chain carries TRBV28 and TRBJ2-7; 8 bases are shared with TRBD2. Germline V gives CDR1 MDHEN, CDR2 SYDVKM. This CDR3 has 12 amino acids. The junction had 7 bases not matched to a gene; V was cut back by 3 bases and J by 12 bases. CDR3 coding DNA: TGTGCCAGCAGTTTCGCCGGGAGGGCGCGGTACTTC. Translation gives CASSFAGRARYF. The variable domain in full, completed from reference TRBV28 and TRBJ2-7, reads DVKVTQSSRYLVKRTGEKVFLECVQDMDHENMFWYRQDPGLGLRLIYFSYDVKMKEKGDIPEGYSVSREKKERFSLILESASTNQTSMYLCASSFAGRARYFGPGTRLTVT.

The chain recombines TRBV10-3 with TRBJ2-5; 7 bases fit TRBD1. The junction had 6 bases not matched to a gene; V was cut back by 6 bases and J by 5 bases. CDR3 size: 13 residues. Per germline, CDR1 ENHRY and CDR2 SYGVKD. CDR3 residues: CAISATGLETQYF. CDR3 nucleotide sequence: TGTGCCATCAGCGCGACAGGGTTGGAGACCCAGTACTTC.

The chain has TRBV6-1 and TRBJ2-4, with unresolved D. Germline assignment: CDR1 MNHNS and CDR2 SASEGT. Trimming cost V 8 bases and J 2 bases, with 10 bases left between them. The CDR3 is 13 amino acids. The CDR3 loop reads CASVEISKNIQYF. As DNA, the CDR3 is TGTGCCAGCGTCGAGATTTCCAAAAACATTCAGTACTTC.

The DNA of the CDR3 is TGTGCCAGCAAAGACAGGGGCGGTATATACGAGCAGTACTTC. Translated, it gives CASKDRGGIYEQYF. J is TRBJ2-7 and V is TRBV6-6; 8 bases map to TRBD1. This CDR3 contains 14 residues. Trimming at V came to 7 bases and at J to 4 bases, leaving 9 bases not matched to a gene. From germline, CDR1 is MNHNY and CDR2 SVGAGI (reference sequence).

The chain joins TRBV19 to TRBJ1-3, with D perhaps matching TRBD1 (5 bases). Trimming pared 3 bases from V and 0 bases from J, leaving 15 bases between. The V gene's germline CDR1 is LNHDA and CDR2 SQIVND (reference sequence). The CDR3 extends over 17 amino acids. The CDR3 DNA reads TGTGCCAGTAGTATCGGTCTTCGTGACAGCTCTGGAAACACCATATATTTT. Encoded protein: CASSIGLRDSSGNTIYF.

The J gene is TRBJ1-4, the V gene TRBV28, with 8 bases matching TRBD1. With V trimmed by 4 bases and J by 8 bases, 6 bases remained unmatched. This CDR3 has 14 amino acids. The V gene's germline CDR1 is MDHEN and CDR2 SYDVKM. CDR3: CASSSADRAEKLFF. The CDR3 DNA follows: TGTGCCAGCAGTTCCGCGGACAGGGCCGAAAAACTGTTTTTT.

This CDR3 is CASSRAGEYNEQFF. As DNA, the CDR3 is TGTGCCAGCAGTCGAGCGGGGGAATACAATGAGCAGTTCTTC. The chain joins TRBV6-5 to TRBJ2-1; 8 bases fit TRBD2. Trimming cost V 5 bases and J 4 bases; bases outside gene matches: 4. CDR3 length equals 14 residues. Germline V lookup: CDR1 MNHEY, CDR2 SVGAGI.

J is TRBJ1-1 and V is TRBV5-1; 9 nucleotides agree with TRBD1. Trimming at V came to 4 bases and at J to 5 bases, leaving 9 bases not matched to a gene. The length of the CDR3 is 15 residues. Germline assignment: CDR1 SGHRS and CDR2 YFSETQ. The CDR3 coding sequence is TGCGCCAGCAGCGCGATTCGGACAGGGGAAACTGAAGCTTTCTTT. Amino acid sequence: CASSAIRTGETEAFF. Filled out from reference TRBV5-1 and TRBJ1-1, the complete variable domain reads KAGVTQTPRYLIKTRGQQVTLSCSPISGHRSVSWYQQTPGQGLQFLFEYFSETQRNKGNFPGRFSGRQFSNSRSEMNVSTLELGDSALYLCASSAIRTGETEAFFGQGTRLTVV.

This chain uses TRBV18 with TRBJ1-1, with 7 bases that match TRBD1. From germline, CDR1 is KGHSH and CDR2 LQKENI. The CDR3 is made up of 17 amino acids. The ends lost 2 bases at V and 2 bases at J; junction bases unmatched: 11. In nucleotides, the CDR3 is TGTGCCAGCTCACCAATGCGACAGGGAGCGAAAAACACTGAAGCTTTCTTT. Translation gives CASSPMRQGAKNTEAFF.

The rearrangement joins TRBV7-2 to TRBJ2-7; D might be TRBD2 (5 bases). This CDR3 has 15 residues. Trimming pared 2 bases from V and 0 bases from J, leaving 11 bases between. Germline V gene lookup returns CDR1 SGHTA and CDR2 FQGNSA. The CDR3 sequence is CASSLPGMDSYEQYF. In nucleotides, the CDR3 is TGTGCCAGCAGCTTACCGGGGATGGACTCCTACGAGCAGTACTTC.

The chain links TRBV5-6 to TRBJ2-7; possible D gene TRBD1, 5 bases. V lost 4 bases, J lost 2 bases, and 16 bases lay in between. This CDR3 contains 15 residues. Germline loops: CDR1 SGHDT, CDR2 YYEEEE. The CDR3 DNA follows: TGTGCCAGCAGCCAAATCACAGGCCACCCCTACGAGCAGTACTTC. It specifies CASSQITGHPYEQYF.

The chain recombines TRBV28 with TRBJ1-2, with unresolved D. The ends were cut back, 2 bases at V and 8 bases at J, with 18 bases in the middle. The CDR3 is 15 residues long. Germline values: CDR1 MDHEN, CDR2 SYDVKM. CDR3 in DNA: TGTGCCAGCAGTTTAAAGGTGAGGGCCTTCGGAGGCTACACCTTC. Translating it yields CASSLKVRAFGGYTF.

The chain employs TRBV5-4 and TRBJ1-1, with TRBD1 as a possible D gene (6 bases). Deletions cut 2 bases from V and 0 bases from J, with 8 bases between. Germline V gene sequence: CDR1 SGHNT, CDR2 YYREEE (reference sequence). The CDR3 covers 14 residues. CDR3 coding DNA: TGTGCCAGCAGCTTACAGGGAGTGAACACTGAAGCTTTCTTT. It encodes CASSLQGVNTEAFF.

The V call is TRBV5-6, the J call TRBJ1-5; the D gene is possibly TRBD1 (5 bases). The length of the CDR3 is 15 residues. CDR1 SGHDT and CDR2 YYEEEE come from the germline V gene. The V end lost 4 bases, the J end lost 2 bases, and 13 bases lay between the germline ends. The CDR3 region is CASSRTYFGNQPQHF. Here the CDR3 DNA reads TGTGCCAGCAGCCGGACATACTTTGGCAATCAGCCCCAGCATTTT.

A few counts support this clone. The chain has TRBV4-2 and TRBJ1-2, with 7 bases lining up with TRBD1. The CDR3 has 15 residues. Looked up from germline, CDR1 is LGHNA and CDR2 is YNFKEQ. The J segment lost 3 bases and the V segment lost 4 bases, leaving 8 bases of the junction unmatched. The CDR3 DNA sequence: TGTGCCAGCAGCCTGACAGGGTTTGATGACTATGGCTACACCTTC. Its protein is CASSLTGFDDYGYTF.

The chain is built from TRBV10-3 and TRBJ2-1; the match to TRBD2 covers 8 bases. This CDR3 has 14 amino acids. Germline CDR1 and CDR2: ENHRY and SYGVKD. With 2 bases clipped from V and 9 bases from J, the junction kept 6 bases outside the gene matches. CDR3 bases: TGTGCCATCAGTGAGGTTAGCGGGGCGGGTGAGCAGTTCTTC. It yields the protein CAISEVSGAGEQFF.

This clone was seen only once. V gene TRBV15 combines with J gene TRBJ1-1; TRBD1 aligns across 7 bases. The CDR3 covers 14 residues. CDR1 is LNHNV and CDR2 is YYDKDF in the germline V gene (reference sequence). Unmatched junction bases numbered 5, after V lost 5 bases and J lost 2 bases. The CDR3 sequence is CATSPRQGNTEAFF. The CDR3 DNA reads TGTGCCACCAGCCCGCGACAGGGAAACACTGAAGCTTTCTTT.